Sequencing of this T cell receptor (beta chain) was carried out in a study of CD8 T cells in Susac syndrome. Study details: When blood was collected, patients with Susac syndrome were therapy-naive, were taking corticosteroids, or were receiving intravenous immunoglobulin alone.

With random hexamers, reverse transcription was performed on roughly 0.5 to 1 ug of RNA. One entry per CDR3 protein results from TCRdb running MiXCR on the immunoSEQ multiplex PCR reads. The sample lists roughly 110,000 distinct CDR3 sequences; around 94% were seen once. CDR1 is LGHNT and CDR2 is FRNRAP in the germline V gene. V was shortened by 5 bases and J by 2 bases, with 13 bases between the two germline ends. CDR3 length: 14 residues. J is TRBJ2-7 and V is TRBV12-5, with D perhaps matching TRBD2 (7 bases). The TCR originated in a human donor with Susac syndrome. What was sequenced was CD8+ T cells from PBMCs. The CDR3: CASGPSGGPYEQYF. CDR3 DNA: TGTGCTAGTGGTCCGTCGGGGGGCCCCTACGAGCAGTACTTC.